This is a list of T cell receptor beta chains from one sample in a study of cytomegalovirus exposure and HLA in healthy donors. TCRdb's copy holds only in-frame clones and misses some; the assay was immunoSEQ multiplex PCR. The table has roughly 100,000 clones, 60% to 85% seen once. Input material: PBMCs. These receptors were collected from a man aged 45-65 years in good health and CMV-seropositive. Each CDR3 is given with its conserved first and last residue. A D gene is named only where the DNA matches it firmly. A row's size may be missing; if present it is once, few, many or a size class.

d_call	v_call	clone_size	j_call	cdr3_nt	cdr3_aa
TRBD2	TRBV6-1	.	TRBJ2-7	TGTGCCAGCAGCCCGGGACTAGCAACCGAGCAGTACTTC	CASSPGLATEQYF
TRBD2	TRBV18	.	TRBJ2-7	TGTGCCAGCTCATCCACGACTAGCGGAGGGGTGGAGCAGTACTTC	CASSSTTSGGVEQYF
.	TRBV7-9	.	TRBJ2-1	TGTGCCAGCAGCTTAGCGCTGTTAGCGGTACACAATGAGCAGTTCTTC	CASSLALLAVHNEQFF
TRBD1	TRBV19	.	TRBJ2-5	TGTGCCAGTAGTAGACAGGGCCAAGAGACCCAGTACTTC	CASSRQGQETQYF
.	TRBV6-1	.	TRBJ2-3	TGTGCCAGCAGTGAACGGGGAGGGGGAAACACAGATACGCAGTATTTT	CASSERGGGNTDTQYF
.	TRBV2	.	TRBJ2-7	TGTGCCAGCAGTGATCCCAGGGGGGCGCGGTACGAGCAGTACTTC	CASSDPRGARYEQYF
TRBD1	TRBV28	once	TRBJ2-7	TGTGCCAGCACCCCTTCGGGACAGTCCTACGAGCAGTACTTC	CASTPSGQSYEQYF
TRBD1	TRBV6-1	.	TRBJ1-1	TGTGCCAGCAGTGACCCAAGACAGGGAGCCATGAACACTGAAGCTTTCTTT	CASSDPRQGAMNTEAFF
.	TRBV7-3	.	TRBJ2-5	TGTGCCAGCAGCTTCAGGGACCAAGAGACCCAGTACTTC	CASSFRDQETQYF
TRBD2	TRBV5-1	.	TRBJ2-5	TGCGCCAGCAGCTACCGTCCGGGAGGCCAAGAGACCCAGTACTTC	CASSYRPGGQETQYF
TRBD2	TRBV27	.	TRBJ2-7	TGTGCCAGCAGTAGCGGGAGCGGCGAGCAGTACTTC	CASSSGSGEQYF
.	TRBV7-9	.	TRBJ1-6	TGTGCCAGCAGCTTAACAGGGAGCTCACCCCTCCACTTT	CASSLTGSSPLHF
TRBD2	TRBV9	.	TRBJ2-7	TGTGCCAGCAGCGTAGCCACCTGGACTAGCGGGAGACCCAGCTCCTACGAGCAGTACTTC	CASSVATWTSGRPSSYEQYF
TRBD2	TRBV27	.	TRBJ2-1	TGTGCCAGCAGGGCCAGAGCGGGGGTATACAATGAGCAGTTCTTC	CASRARAGVYNEQFF
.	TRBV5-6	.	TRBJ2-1	TGTGCCAGCAGCTTGCGGCGGGAGCAGTTCTTC	CASSLRREQFF
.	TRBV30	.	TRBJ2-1	TGTGCCTGCCCCACGGCTAGAGGTGAGCAGTTCTTC	CACPTARGEQFF
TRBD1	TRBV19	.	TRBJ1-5	TGTGCCAGTAGTCTCCCTTCCGGGACAGGGCGAAATCAGCCCCAGCATTTT	CASSLPSGTGRNQPQHF
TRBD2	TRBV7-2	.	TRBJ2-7	TGTGCCAGCAGCCTAGCGGGGACACAGGGTTACGAGCAGTACTTC	CASSLAGTQGYEQYF
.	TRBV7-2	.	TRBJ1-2	TGTGCCAGCAGCCCCCGTGACACAGCCACCTATGGCTACACCTTC	CASSPRDTATYGYTF
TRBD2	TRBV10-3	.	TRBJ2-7	TGTGCCATCAAAAATGGAGCGGGAGGCCCTACCAACTCCTACGAGCAGTACTTC	CAIKNGAGGPTNSYEQYF
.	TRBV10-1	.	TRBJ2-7	TGCGCCAGCAGTGAGACAGGGAGAGACTACGAGCAGTACTTC	CASSETGRDYEQYF
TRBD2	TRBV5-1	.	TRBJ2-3	TGCGCCAGCAGCCTGACTAGCGGGAGCGCAGATACGCAGTATTTT	CASSLTSGSADTQYF
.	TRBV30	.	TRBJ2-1	TGTGCCTGGAGCACGGGGATCCCCTACAATGAGCAGTTCTTC	CAWSTGIPYNEQFF
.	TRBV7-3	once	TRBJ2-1	TGTGCCAGCAGTTCTACCCTGAATGAGCAGTTCTTC	CASSSTLNEQFF
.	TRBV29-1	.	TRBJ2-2	TGCAGCGTTGCCCTGGCGCCGAACACCGGGGAGCTGTTTTTT	CSVALAPNTGELFF
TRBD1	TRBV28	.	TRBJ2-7	TGTGCCAGCAGTACCTTTCCCGGGACAGCTGCCTACGAGCAGTACTTC	CASSTFPGTAAYEQYF
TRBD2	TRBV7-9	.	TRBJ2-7	TGTTCCAGCAGCTCGAAGAGTGGGCCGAGCGGGGTCTTCTCCTACGAGCAGTACTTC	CSSSSKSGPSGVFSYEQYF
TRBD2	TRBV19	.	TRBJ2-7	TGTGCCAGTAGTATCGGGGGAGGGTTCTACGAGCAGTACTTC	CASSIGGGFYEQYF
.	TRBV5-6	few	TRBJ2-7	TGTGCCAGCAGCTTGGACAGGGTCGAGCAGTACTTC	CASSLDRVEQYF
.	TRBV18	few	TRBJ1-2	TGTGCCAGCTCACCACAGGGGGACGCCGGGTACACCTTC	CASSPQGDAGYTF
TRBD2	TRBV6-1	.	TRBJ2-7	TGTGCCAGCAGTGCCCCCCTAGCGGGAGGTCTTTACGAGCAGTACTTC	CASSAPLAGGLYEQYF
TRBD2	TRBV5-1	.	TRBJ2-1	TGCGCCAGCAGCTTGGGCACCAAACTAGCGGGAGTCTCCTACAATGAGCAGTTCTTC	CASSLGTKLAGVSYNEQFF
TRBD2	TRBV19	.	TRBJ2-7	TGTGCCAGTGGCCCTACTAGCGGGCCCTCCTACGAGCAGTACTTC	CASGPTSGPSYEQYF
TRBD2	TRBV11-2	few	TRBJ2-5	TGTGCCAGCAGCTTAGTGACTAGCCGGGAGACCCAGTACTTC	CASSLVTSRETQYF
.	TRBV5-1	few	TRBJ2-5	TGCGCCAGCAGCTTGGAGCCTGCAGGGGAACAAGAGACCCAGTACTTC	CASSLEPAGEQETQYF
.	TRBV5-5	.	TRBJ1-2	TGTGCCAGCAGCTTGGTGGGGGCTGGGGCAGGAAACTATGGCTACACCTTC	CASSLVGAGAGNYGYTF
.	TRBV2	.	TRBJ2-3	TGTGCCAGCAGGCCAGACAGAGATACGCAGTATTTT	CASRPDRDTQYF
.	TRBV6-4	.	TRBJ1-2	TGTGCCAGCAGTGGCATACAGGGTAAAAATGGCTACACCTTC	CASSGIQGKNGYTF
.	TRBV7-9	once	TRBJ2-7	TGTGCCAGCAGCTCCAACAGGGTTTCCTACGAGCAGTACTTC	CASSSNRVSYEQYF
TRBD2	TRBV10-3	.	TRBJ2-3	TGTGCCATCAGTGCCGCGGGAGAGGGGACAGATACGCAGTATTTT	CAISAAGEGTDTQYF
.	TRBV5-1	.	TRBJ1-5	TGCGCCAGCAGCTCTGACTGGAGCAATCAGCCCCAGCATTTT	CASSSDWSNQPQHF
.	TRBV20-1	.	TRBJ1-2	TGCAGTGCTAGAGATGGAGTTGGCTACACCTTC	CSARDGVGYTF
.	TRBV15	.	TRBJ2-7	TGTGCCACCAGCAGAGATCCAGATAGCAACGAGCAGTACTTC	CATSRDPDSNEQYF
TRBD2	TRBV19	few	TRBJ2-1	TGTGCCAGTAGTCGGCAATCCGGGACTAGCGTCAGCTCCTACAATGAGCAGTTCTTC	CASSRQSGTSVSSYNEQFF
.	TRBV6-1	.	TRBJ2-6	TGTGCCAGCAGTGGGACAGCCACCACTGGGGCCAACGTCCTGACTTTC	CASSGTATTGANVLTF
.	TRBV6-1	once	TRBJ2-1	TGTGCCAGCAGTGAGCGTAACAGCCAACCCTACAATGAGCAGTTCTTC	CASSERNSQPYNEQFF
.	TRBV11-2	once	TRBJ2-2	TGTGCCAGCAGCCCGGGGACTTTAAGAACCGGGGAGCTGTTTTTT	CASSPGTLRTGELFF
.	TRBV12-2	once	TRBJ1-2	TGTGCAAGTCGCTTAGGGACAGCCTCACTTGATGGCTACACCTTC	CASRLGTASLDGYTF
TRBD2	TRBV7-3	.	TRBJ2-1	TGTGCCAGCAGCCAAGGGGTGTCGGGACTAGCGGGAGGTAGGGATGAGCAGTTCTTC	CASSQGVSGLAGGRDEQFF
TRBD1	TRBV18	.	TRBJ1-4	TGTGCCAGCTCAAGGACAGGGGGCTCTGATAATGAAAAACTGTTTTTT	CASSRTGGSDNEKLFF
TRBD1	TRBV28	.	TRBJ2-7	TGTGCCAGCAGTTTAGGGACAGGGATGGACCGGGACTACGAGCAGTACTTC	CASSLGTGMDRDYEQYF
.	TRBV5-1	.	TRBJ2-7	TGCGCCAGCAGTTTCGGACAGTACGAGCAGTACTTC	CASSFGQYEQYF
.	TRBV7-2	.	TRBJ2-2	TGTGCCAGCAGCTTAGGACAGACGAACACCGGGGAGCTGTTTTTT	CASSLGQTNTGELFF
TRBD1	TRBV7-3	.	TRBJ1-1	TGTGCCAGCAGCTTACCTGGACAGGGAGCTTTCTTT	CASSLPGQGAFF